The TCR beta chain described here comes from a study of T cells in Graves' hyperthyroidism and ophthalmopathy. For this clonotype: Without the conserved terminal phenylalanine or tryptophan, this CDR3 likely stems from a read error.

Amplification yielded TCR beta CDR3 regions, with RNA transcripts as the source. The HTBI primer set served for first-round RT-PCR of the TCR CDR3. MiXCR, applied by TCRdb to the multiplex PCR reads, yields one record per CDR3 protein. The data contain hundreds of thousands of distinct CDR3 sequences, 45% of them singletons. Per the germline V gene, CDR1 is SNHLY and CDR2 is FYNNEI. This CDR3 comprises 12 residues. With 8 bases removed from V and 4 bases from J, the gap between germline ends came to 9 bases. This TCR was recovered from an adult man with Graves' disease, either hyperthyroidism or ophthalmopathy (not recorded which). The sequencing sample was made of peripheral blood or thyroid tissue (not recorded which). This chain uses TRBV2 with TRBJ1-5, with D unresolved. The CDR3 bases are TGTGCCAGCCGTGCAAGTAATCAGCCCCAGCATCTT. It yields the protein CASRASNQPQHL.